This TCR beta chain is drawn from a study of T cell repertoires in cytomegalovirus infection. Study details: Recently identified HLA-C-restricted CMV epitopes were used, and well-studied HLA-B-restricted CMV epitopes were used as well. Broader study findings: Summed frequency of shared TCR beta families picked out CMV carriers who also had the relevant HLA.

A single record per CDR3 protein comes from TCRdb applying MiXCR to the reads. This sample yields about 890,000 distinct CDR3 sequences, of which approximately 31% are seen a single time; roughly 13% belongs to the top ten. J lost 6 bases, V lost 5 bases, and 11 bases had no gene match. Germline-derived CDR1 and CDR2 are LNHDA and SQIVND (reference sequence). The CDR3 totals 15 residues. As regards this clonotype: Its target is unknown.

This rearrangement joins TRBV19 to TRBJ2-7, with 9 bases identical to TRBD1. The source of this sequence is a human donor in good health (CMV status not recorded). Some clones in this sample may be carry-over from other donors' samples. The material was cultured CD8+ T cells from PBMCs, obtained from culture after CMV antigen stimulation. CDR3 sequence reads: CASSAPGTGLGEQYF. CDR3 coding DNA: TGTGCCAGTAGTGCCCCCGGGACAGGGCTTGGCGAGCAGTACTTC.